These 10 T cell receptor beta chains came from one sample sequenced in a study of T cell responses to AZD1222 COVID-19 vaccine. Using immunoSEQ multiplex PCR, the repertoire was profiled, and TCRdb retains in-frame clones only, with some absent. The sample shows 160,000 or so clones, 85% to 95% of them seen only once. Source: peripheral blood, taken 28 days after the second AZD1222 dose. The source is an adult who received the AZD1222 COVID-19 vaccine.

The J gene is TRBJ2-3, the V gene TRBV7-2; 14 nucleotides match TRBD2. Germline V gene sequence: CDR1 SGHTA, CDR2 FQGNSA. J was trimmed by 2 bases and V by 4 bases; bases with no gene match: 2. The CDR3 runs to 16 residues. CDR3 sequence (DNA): TGTGCCAGCAGCTCGACTAGCGGGGGGGTCACAGATACGCAGTATTTT. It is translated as CASSSTSGGVTDTQYF.

The DNA for the CDR3 is TGTGCCAGCAGTGAAGCAGGCAGGGGAACCGAGCAGTACTTC. Amino acid sequence: CASSEAGRGTEQYF. V is TRBV6-1 and J is TRBJ2-7, with D perhaps matching TRBD1 (6 bases). Trimming removed 0 bases at V and 6 bases at J, with 12 bases between. The CDR3 totals 14 residues. Germline V lookup: CDR1 MNHNS, CDR2 SASEGT.

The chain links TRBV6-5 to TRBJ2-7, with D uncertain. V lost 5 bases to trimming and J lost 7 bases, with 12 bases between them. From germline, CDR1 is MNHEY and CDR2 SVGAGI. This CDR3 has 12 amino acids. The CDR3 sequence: CASSPLRIEQYF. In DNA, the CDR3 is TGTGCCAGCAGTCCTCTACGAATTGAGCAGTACTTC.

CDR3 coding DNA: TGTGCCAGTAGTAAGAGGACAGTGGATAGAAACACTGAAGCTTTCTTT. Its protein is CASSKRTVDRNTEAFF. The chain has TRBV19 and TRBJ1-1; possibly TRBD1 for D (6 bases). The CDR3 consists of 16 residues. The V end was cut by 4 bases, the J end by 2 bases, with 17 bases between. Germline V gene data show CDR1 as LNHDA and CDR2 as SQIVND (reference sequence).

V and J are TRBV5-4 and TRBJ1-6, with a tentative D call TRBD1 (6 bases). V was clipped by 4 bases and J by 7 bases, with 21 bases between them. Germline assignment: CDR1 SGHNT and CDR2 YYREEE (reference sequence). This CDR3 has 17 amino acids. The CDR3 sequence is CASSTGFGGSGNSPLHF. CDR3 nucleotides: TGTGCCAGCAGCACTGGGTTTGGGGGCTCGGGCAATTCACCCCTCCACTTT.

CDR3 coding DNA: TGCGCCACACGGCGGGCGGGGGGGTCTCACACCGGGGAGCTGTTTTTT. It yields the protein CATRRAGGSHTGELFF. V and J are TRBV4-1 and TRBJ2-2; 9 nucleotides match TRBD2. CDR1 MGHRA and CDR2 YSYEKL come from the germline V gene. CDR3 size: 16 residues. J gave up 3 bases and V 10 bases, and 12 bases lay outside the gene matches.

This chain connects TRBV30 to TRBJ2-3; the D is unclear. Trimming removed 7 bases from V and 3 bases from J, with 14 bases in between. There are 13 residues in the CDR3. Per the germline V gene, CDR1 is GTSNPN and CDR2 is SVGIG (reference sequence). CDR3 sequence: CAYDQSETDTQYF. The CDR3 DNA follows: TGTGCCTATGATCAGAGCGAGACAGATACGCAGTATTTT. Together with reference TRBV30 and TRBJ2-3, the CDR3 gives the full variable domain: SQTIHQWPATLVQPVGSPLSLECTVEGTSNPNLYWYRQAAGRGLQLLFYSVGIGQISSEVPQNLSASRPQDRQFILSSKKLLLSDSGFYLCAYDQSETDTQYFGPGTRLTVL.

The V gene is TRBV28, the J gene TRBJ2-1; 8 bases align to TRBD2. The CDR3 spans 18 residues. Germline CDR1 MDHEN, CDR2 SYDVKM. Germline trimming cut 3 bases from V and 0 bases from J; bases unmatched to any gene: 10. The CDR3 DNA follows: TGTGCCAGCAGTTTGGGGCTAGCGGGCAGGAGCTCCTACAATGAGCAGTTCTTC. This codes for CASSLGLAGRSSYNEQFF.

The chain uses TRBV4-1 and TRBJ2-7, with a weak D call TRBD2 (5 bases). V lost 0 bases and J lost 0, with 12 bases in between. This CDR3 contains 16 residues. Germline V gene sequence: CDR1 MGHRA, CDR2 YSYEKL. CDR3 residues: CASSQEGAVSSYEQYF. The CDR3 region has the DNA TGCGCCAGCAGCCAAGAAGGAGCGGTAAGCTCCTACGAGCAGTACTTC.

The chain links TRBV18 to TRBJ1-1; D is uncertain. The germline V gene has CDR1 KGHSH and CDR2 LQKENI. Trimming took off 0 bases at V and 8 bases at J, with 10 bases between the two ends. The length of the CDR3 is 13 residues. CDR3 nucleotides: TGTGCCAGCTCACCACCTCCGGGAGAAGAAGCTTTCTTT. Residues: CASSPPPGEEAFF.